One T cell receptor beta chain is described in this entry. Antigen specificity is unknown. This table comes from immunoSEQ multiplex PCR, and its TCRdb copy is limited to in-frame clones, with some not included. The table lists fewer than 10,000 clones, 75% to 90% of them singletons. This sample stems from a study of PD-1 blockade in mismatch repair-deficient tumors. At the level of the study: Enrolled about 2013-2017, patients had progressing, pretreated mismatch repair-deficient cancers of 12 types.

V shed 2 bases and J shed 3 bases, with 11 bases lying between them. The germline V gene encodes CDR1 SGHRS and CDR2 YFSETQ. The CDR3 sequence is 15 residues long. Findings and caveats of the study: Tumor-resident clones, often absent from pretreatment blood, expanded after pembrolizumab and then contracted.

PCR or immunohistochemistry showed mismatch repair deficiency in every enrolled patient. V and J are TRBV5-1 and TRBJ1-4; D may be TRBD1 (6 bases). Specimen: PBMCs, collected about 46 weeks after starting pembrolizumab. The sequence was collected from an adult with mismatch repair-deficient cancer. The CDR3 sequence is CASSFQTGANEKLFF. The DNA for the CDR3 is TGCGCCAGCAGCTTTCAGACAGGAGCTAATGAAAAACTGTTTTTT.